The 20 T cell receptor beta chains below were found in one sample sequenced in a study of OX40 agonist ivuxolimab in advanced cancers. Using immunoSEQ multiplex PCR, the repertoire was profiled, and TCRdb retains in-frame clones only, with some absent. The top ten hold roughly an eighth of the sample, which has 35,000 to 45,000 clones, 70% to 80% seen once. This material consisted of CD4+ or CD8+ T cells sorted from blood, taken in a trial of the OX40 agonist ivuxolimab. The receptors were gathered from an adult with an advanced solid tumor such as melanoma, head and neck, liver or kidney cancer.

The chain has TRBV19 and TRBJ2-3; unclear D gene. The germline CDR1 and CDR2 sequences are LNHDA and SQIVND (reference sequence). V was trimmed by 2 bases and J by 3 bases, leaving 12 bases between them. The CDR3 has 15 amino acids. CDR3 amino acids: CASSITPDKTDTQYF. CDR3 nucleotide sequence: TGTGCCAGTAGTATAACCCCCGACAAAACAGATACGCAGTATTTT. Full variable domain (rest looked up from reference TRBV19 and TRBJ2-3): DGGITQSPKYLFRKEGQNVTLSCEQNLNHDAMYWYRQDPGQGLRLIYYSQIVNDFQKGDIAEGYSVSREKKESFPLTVTSAQKNPTAFYLCASSITPDKTDTQYFGPGTRLTVL.

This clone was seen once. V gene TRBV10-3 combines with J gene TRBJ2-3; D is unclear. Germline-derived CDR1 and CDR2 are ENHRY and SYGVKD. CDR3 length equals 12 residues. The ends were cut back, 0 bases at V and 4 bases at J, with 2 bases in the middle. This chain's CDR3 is CAISESADTQYF. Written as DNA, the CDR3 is TGTGCCATCAGTGAGTCTGCAGATACGCAGTATTTT.

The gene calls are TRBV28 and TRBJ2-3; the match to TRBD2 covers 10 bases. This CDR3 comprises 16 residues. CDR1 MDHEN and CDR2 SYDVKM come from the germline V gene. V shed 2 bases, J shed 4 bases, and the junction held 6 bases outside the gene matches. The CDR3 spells CASSLLAGAGPDTQYF. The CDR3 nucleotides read TGTGCCAGCAGTTTACTAGCGGGAGCCGGTCCAGATACGCAGTATTTT.

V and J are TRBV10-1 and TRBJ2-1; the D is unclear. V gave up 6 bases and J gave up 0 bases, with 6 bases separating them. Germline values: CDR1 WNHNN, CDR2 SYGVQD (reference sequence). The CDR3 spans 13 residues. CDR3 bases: TGCGCCAGCAGCCGGACCTCCTACAATGAGCAGTTCTTC. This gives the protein CASSRTSYNEQFF.

The CDR3 sequence: CASNHGRGGQETQYF. The CDR3 nucleotides read TGCGCCAGCAACCACGGGAGGGGCGGCCAAGAGACCCAGTACTTC. The rearrangement joins TRBV5-1 to TRBJ2-5, with TRBD2 matching 8 bases. The CDR3 runs to 15 residues. The trim removed 6 bases at V and 1 base at J, leaving 8 bases unmatched. Germline CDR1 is SGHRS and CDR2 is YFSETQ. Full variable domain (rest looked up from reference TRBV5-1 and TRBJ2-5): KAGVTQTPRYLIKTRGQQVTLSCSPISGHRSVSWYQQTPGQGLQFLFEYFSETQRNKGNFPGRFSGRQFSNSRSEMNVSTLELGDSALYLCASNHGRGGQETQYFGPGTRLLVL.

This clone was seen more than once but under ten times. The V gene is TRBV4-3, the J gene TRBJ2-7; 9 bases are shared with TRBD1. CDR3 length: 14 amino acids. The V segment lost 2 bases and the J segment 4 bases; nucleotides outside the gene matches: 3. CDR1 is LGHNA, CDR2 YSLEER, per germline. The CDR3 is CASSQNRGHYEQYF. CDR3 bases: TGCGCCAGCAGCCAAAACAGGGGGCATTACGAGCAGTACTTC.

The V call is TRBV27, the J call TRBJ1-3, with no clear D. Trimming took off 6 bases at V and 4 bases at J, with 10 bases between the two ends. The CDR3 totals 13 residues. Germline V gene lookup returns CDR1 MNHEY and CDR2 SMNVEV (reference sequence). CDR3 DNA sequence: TGTGCCAGCAGCGGCAGGTTGGGAAACACCATATATTTT. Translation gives CASSGRLGNTIYF.

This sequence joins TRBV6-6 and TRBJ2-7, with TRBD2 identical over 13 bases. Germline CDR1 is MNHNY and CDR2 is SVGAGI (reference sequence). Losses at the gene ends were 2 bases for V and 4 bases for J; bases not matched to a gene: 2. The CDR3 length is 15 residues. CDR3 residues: CASSYGTSGKYEQYF. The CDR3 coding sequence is TGTGCCAGCAGTTACGGGACTAGCGGGAAGTACGAGCAGTACTTC.

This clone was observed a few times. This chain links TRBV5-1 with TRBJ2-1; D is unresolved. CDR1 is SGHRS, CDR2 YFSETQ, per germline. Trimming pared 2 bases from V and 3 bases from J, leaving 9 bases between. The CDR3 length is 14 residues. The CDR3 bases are TGCGCCAGCAGCTTCTCCCGGGTCTACAATGAGCAGTTCTTC. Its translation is CASSFSRVYNEQFF.

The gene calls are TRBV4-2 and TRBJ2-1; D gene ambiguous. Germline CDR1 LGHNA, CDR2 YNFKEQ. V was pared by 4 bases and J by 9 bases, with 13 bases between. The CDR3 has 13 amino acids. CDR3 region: CASSRSGSSEQFF. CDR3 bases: TGTGCCAGCAGCCGCTCCGGGTCCTCTGAGCAGTTCTTC.

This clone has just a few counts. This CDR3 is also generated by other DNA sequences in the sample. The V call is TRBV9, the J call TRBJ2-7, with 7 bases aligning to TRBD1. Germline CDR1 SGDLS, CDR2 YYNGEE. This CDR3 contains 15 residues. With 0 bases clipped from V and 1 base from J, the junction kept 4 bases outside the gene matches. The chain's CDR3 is CASSVGTGESYEQYF. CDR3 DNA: TGTGCCAGCAGCGTAGGAACAGGGGAGTCCTACGAGCAGTACTTC.

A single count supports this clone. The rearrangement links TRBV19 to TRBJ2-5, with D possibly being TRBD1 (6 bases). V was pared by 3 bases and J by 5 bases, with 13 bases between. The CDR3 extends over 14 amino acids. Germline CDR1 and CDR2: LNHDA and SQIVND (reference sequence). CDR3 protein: CASSMAGAGETQYF. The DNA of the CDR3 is TGTGCCAGTAGTATGGCAGGGGCTGGGGAGACCCAGTACTTC.

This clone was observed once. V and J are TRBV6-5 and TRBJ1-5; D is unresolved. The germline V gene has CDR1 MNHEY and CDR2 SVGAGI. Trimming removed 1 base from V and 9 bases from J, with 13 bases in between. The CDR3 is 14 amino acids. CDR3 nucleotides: TGTGCCAGCAGTTACTTGGAGGGAGTAGGGCCCCAGCATTTT. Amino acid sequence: CASSYLEGVGPQHF.

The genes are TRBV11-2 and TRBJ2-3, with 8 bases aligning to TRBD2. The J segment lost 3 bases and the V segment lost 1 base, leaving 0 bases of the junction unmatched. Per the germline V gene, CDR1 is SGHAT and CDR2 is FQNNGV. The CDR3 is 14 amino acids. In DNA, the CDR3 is TGTGCCAGCAGCTTAGCGGGAGGGACAGATACGCAGTATTTT. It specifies CASSLAGGTDTQYF. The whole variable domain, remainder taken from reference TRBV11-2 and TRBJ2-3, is EAGVAQSPRYKIIEKRQSVAFWCNPISGHATLYWYQQILGQGPKLLIQFQNNGVVDDSQLPKDRFSAERLKGVDSTLKIQPAKLEDSAVYLCASSLAGGTDTQYFGPGTRLTVL.

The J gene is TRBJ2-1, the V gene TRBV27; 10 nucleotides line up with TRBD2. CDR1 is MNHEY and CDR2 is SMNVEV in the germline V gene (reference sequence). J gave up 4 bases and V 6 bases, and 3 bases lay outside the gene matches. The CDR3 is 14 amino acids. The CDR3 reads CASSASGSYNEQFF. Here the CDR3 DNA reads TGTGCCAGCAGCGCTAGCGGGAGTTACAATGAGCAGTTCTTC.

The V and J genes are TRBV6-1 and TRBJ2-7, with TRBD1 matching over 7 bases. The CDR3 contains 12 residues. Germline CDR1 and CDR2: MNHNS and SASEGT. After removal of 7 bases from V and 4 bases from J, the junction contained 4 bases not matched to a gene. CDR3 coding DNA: TGTGCCAGCACCACGACAGGGTACGAGCAGTACTTC. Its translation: CASTTTGYEQYF.

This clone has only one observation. DNA for the CDR3: TGTGCCAGCAGCCGTTCCAGGGTTTCTGGAAACACCATATATTTT. Its translation: CASSRSRVSGNTIYF. V gene TRBV28 combines with J gene TRBJ1-3; D might be TRBD1 (5 bases). This CDR3 has 15 residues. Trimming cost V 6 bases and J 1 base, with 13 bases left between them. The germline V gene has CDR1 MDHEN and CDR2 SYDVKM. Together with reference TRBV28 and TRBJ1-3, the CDR3 gives the full variable domain: DVKVTQSSRYLVKRTGEKVFLECVQDMDHENMFWYRQDPGLGLRLIYFSYDVKMKEKGDIPEGYSVSREKKERFSLILESASTNQTSMYLCASSRSRVSGNTIYFGEGSWLTVV.

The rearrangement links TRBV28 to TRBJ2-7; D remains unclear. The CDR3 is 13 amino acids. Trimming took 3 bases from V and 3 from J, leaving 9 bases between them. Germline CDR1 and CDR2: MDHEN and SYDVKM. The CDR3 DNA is TGTGCCAGCAGTTTCGAGACAAACTACGAGCAGTACTTC. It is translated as CASSFETNYEQYF.

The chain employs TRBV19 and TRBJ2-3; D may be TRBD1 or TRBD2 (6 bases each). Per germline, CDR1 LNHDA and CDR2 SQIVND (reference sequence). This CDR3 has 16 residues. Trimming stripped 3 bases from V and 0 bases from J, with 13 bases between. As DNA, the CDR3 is TGTGCCAGTAGTATCCCCGGGGGCCCGAGCACAGATACGCAGTATTTT. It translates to CASSIPGGPSTDTQYF.

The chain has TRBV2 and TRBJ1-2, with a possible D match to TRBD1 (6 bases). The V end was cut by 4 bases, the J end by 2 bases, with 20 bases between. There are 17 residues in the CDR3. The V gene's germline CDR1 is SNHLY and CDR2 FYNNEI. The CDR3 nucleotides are TGTGCCAGCAGTGTAACGGAGACGGGACACACGAACTATGGCTACACCTTC. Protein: CASSVTETGHTNYGYTF.